This T cell receptor (beta chain) was captured by sequencing in a study of shared clonotypes between healthy human individuals (dated by TCRdb to 2018 to 2021). About the full investigation: A couple of women and a few men aged 18 to 49 years were included in the cohort. To estimate repertoire size and how much clonotype sharing occurs between individuals, the study deeply sequenced the blood TCR repertoires of five healthy adults. For each donor, CD4 naive and CD4 memory were each given three plates, CD8 naive was given two plates, and CD8 memory was given one plate. Different laboratories and diverse techniques were used to prepare libraries and sequence TCR repertoires, to increase sequencing depth and limit assay-specific biases. Each donor's leukapheresis produced roughly between roughly 0.85 and 9.5 billion PBMCs.

Taken from cysteine to phenylalanine, the CDR3 has 19 residues. The kept DNA is CDR3 alone, 57 bases in frame from the first base. For this chain, trimming is 5 bases at the V end and 3 bases at the J end, and the number of junction bases without a gene match is 17. The germline V gene (reference sequence) gives CDR1 as LNHNV and CDR2 as YYDKDF. TCR CDR3 regions were amplified from genomic DNA by multiplex PCR using the deep immunoSEQ assay. Extracted genomic DNA from each cell subset was spread evenly across all wells of several immunoSEQ 96-well plates, with each plate serving as a replicate. For sorted subsets, each replicate PCR was loaded with approximately 190 ng genomic DNA, equivalent to 25,000 to 30,000 T cell genomes. Purified libraries were quantified with a Qubit 3.0 fluorometer, sized on a Bioanalyzer 2100, and re-quantified with the KAPA Library Quantification kit. Each immunoSEQ 96-well plate was sequenced on its own single-read 150-cycle Illumina NextSeq 550 flow cell. In the paper's pipeline: The immunoSEQ output contained only junctional sequences without quality scores, so filtering could not match that applied to full-length reads. Sequences were annotated with PyIR, a Python wrapper for IgBLAST v1.9, using IMGT germline references to assign V/J genes and CDR3. Reads were filtered out if the reads had weak V/J assignments (E-value above 1e-6), no CDR3, stop codons, out-of-frame junctions, or ambiguous translated residues. V3J clonotypes were defined as sequences sharing an identical inferred V gene, J gene, and CDR3 amino acid sequence. The percentage overlap between two repertoires was calculated by dividing the number of shared unique clonotypes by the size of the smaller repertoire. Three approaches were used to assess repertoire richness: RTK rarefaction, the Chao1 estimator, and Recon v2.1 estimates of unobserved clonotypes. Generation probabilities for all TCRbeta clonotypes obtained by the gDNA method from a handful of donors were computed using OLGA. This is the immuneACCESS table as TCRdb keeps it, with only in-frame sequences that have V and J called. A part of the clones is gone; compared with another copy, unresolved V genes explain less than half, and the rest is unexplained. Clone size and V and J calls were adopted from that table, with D and trimming inferred from the DNA. For this sample there are over a million clones; approximately 80% appear just once. In total, the top ten clones hold around 0.6% of the sample.

Notes on this clone: Its antigen is still unknown. No qualities accompany the bases; no much larger clone lies one base away.

Points the paper makes about the study in general: About 5% of naive CD4, roughly 3.6% of naive CD8, approximately 2% of memory CD4, and about 0.4% of memory CD8 clonotypes were shared across several donors. Clonotypes shared by all four sorted-subset donors showed higher generation probabilities than non-shared clonotypes. Naive subsets generally had larger estimated clonotype richness than memory subsets. Sampling was limited to blood, and TCR repertoires in tissue likely differ from TCR repertoires in blood. Pairwise subsampling indicated that sequencing depth was expected to affect the degree of clonotype sharing among donors. Incomplete sequencing was indicated by rarefaction of sorted-subset datasets, despite the large sequencing depth. The genetic and exposure-history diversity represented was limited by the small number of donors.

Healthy HIV-negative adults with no recently reported acute infections or vaccinations were included as donors. Every donor was a Caucasian adult living in Nashville, Tennessee, USA. CD4+ T cells were enriched through magnetic negative selection, after which naive cells were positively selected on CD45RA and the remaining negative fraction served as the memory subset. Blood was obtained by leukapheresis, after which PBMCs were separated by Ficoll-Histopaque density gradient centrifugation and cryopreserved in liquid nitrogen vapor phase. Analytical flow cytometry was used to check the purity and quantity of every magnetically sorted T cell population. Genomic DNA was isolated from every sorted fraction and measured by UV absorbance on a Nanodrop 2000c.

The chain joins TRBV15 to TRBJ2-3; TRBD1 agrees with 10 junctional bases. The sequence came from a man between 18 and 35 years old in good health. Some clones in this sample may be carry-over from other donors' samples. Sequences were obtained from memory CD4+ T cells from PBMCs. This sample's cell subset or site label indicates: CD45RA-negative fraction. The CDR3 region reads CATSPGRGWDRGRTDTQYF. The nucleotide sequence reads as follows: TGTGCCACCAGCCCTGGGAGGGGCTGGGACAGGGGTCGTACAGATACGCAGTATTTT.